These T cell receptor beta chains were read from a single sample in a study of control samples from healthy donors and cancer patients. Clones were read by immunoSEQ multiplex PCR, and TCRdb kept only the in-frame ones, dropping some. Among fewer than 200,000 clones listed, under 96% were seen once. Sequenced: blood. Receptors originate from a woman younger than 45 in good health. Both conserved end residues are part of each CDR3. D genes are given only for firm matches. Size is omitted from some rows. Given values are once, few, many or a class for expanded clones.

clone size: -; D gene: TRBD1; J gene: TRBJ1-2; V gene: TRBV28; CDR3 DNA: TGTGCCAGCAAGGGACAGTTCTATGGCTACACCTTC; CDR3 protein: CASKGQFYGYTF
clone size: -; D gene: -; J gene: TRBJ1-2; V gene: TRBV13; CDR3 DNA: TGTGCCAGCAGCACATGGACTAATGGCTACACCTTC; CDR3 protein: CASSTWTNGYTF
clone size: -; D gene: -; J gene: TRBJ2-7; V gene: TRBV27; CDR3 DNA: TGTGCCAGCAGTTTATCCGCGGAAACCTACGAGCAGTACTTC; CDR3 protein: CASSLSAETYEQYF
clone size: -; D gene: TRBD2; J gene: TRBJ2-3; V gene: TRBV2; CDR3 DNA: TGTGCCAGCAGTGAATGGGTTAGCGGGGTCGATACGCAGTATTTT; CDR3 protein: CASSEWVSGVDTQYF
clone size: -; D gene: -; J gene: TRBJ1-1; V gene: TRBV7-9; CDR3 DNA: TGTGCCAGCAGCTTAATCGACAGGCCCACTGAAGCTTTCTTT; CDR3 protein: CASSLIDRPTEAFF
clone size: -; D gene: TRBD1; J gene: TRBJ1-1; V gene: TRBV9; CDR3 DNA: TGTGCCAGCAGCGTGTCCGGGACAGGGGGCACTGAAGCTTTCTTT; CDR3 protein: CASSVSGTGGTEAFF
clone size: -; D gene: -; J gene: TRBJ2-3; V gene: TRBV7-9; CDR3 DNA: TGTGCCAGCAGCGCACCCCGTCAACGCACAGATACGCAGTATTTT; CDR3 protein: CASSAPRQRTDTQYF
clone size: -; D gene: -; J gene: TRBJ1-2; V gene: TRBV9; CDR3 DNA: TGTGCCAGCAGCGTAGGTGGGGGGGATGGCTACACCTTC; CDR3 protein: CASSVGGGDGYTF
clone size: -; D gene: TRBD1; J gene: TRBJ2-7; V gene: TRBV6-5; CDR3 DNA: TGTGCCAGCAGTTGGGACAGGGGCACCTACGAGCAGTACTTC; CDR3 protein: CASSWDRGTYEQYF
clone size: -; D gene: -; J gene: TRBJ1-4; V gene: TRBV19; CDR3 DNA: TGTGCCAGTAGTAAGCCTACAGGAGAACATAATGAAAAACTGTTTTTT; CDR3 protein: CASSKPTGEHNEKLFF
clone size: -; D gene: -; J gene: TRBJ1-4; V gene: TRBV3-1/TRBV3-2; CDR3 DNA: TGTGCCAGCAGCCTAATTGGTGAAAAACTGTTTTTT; CDR3 protein: CASSLIGEKLFF
clone size: -; D gene: -; J gene: TRBJ1-2; V gene: TRBV4-2; CDR3 DNA: TGTGCCAGCAGCCAAATTTTATCGTCTCTTGGCTACACCTTC; CDR3 protein: CASSQILSSLGYTF
clone size: once; D gene: -; J gene: TRBJ2-7; V gene: TRBV28; CDR3 DNA: TGTGCCAGCAGTTTATTCGGTGGGGGCTACGAGCAGTACTTC; CDR3 protein: CASSLFGGGYEQYF
clone size: -; D gene: -; J gene: TRBJ1-1; V gene: TRBV5-1; CDR3 DNA: TGCGCCAGCCAAGTGGGGGCACTGAACACTGAAGCTTTCTTT; CDR3 protein: CASQVGALNTEAFF
clone size: -; D gene: -; J gene: TRBJ1-1; V gene: TRBV4-1; CDR3 DNA: TGCGCCAGCAGCCCCTTCGGGAGGGAAGAAGCTTTCTTT; CDR3 protein: CASSPFGREEAFF
clone size: -; D gene: -; J gene: TRBJ2-5; V gene: TRBV10-3; CDR3 DNA: TGTGCCATCAGTGACATGGAGACCCAGTACTTC; CDR3 protein: CAISDMETQYF
clone size: -; D gene: -; J gene: TRBJ2-3; V gene: TRBV27; CDR3 DNA: TGTGCCAGCAGTTACCCCCCAGGGTTCGGCACAGATACGCAGTATTTT; CDR3 protein: CASSYPPGFGTDTQYF
clone size: -; D gene: TRBD1; J gene: TRBJ2-7; V gene: TRBV30; CDR3 DNA: TGTGCCTGGATGGGGAAGGACAGGGGGTTCCTCGAGCAGTACTTC; CDR3 protein: CAWMGKDRGFLEQYF
clone size: -; D gene: -; J gene: TRBJ1-5; V gene: TRBV24-1; CDR3 DNA: TGTGCCACCAGTGATCGTGGGGGCGAACGGCAGCCCCAGCATTTT; CDR3 protein: CATSDRGGERQPQHF
clone size: once; D gene: -; J gene: TRBJ1-1; V gene: TRBV14; CDR3 DNA: TGTGCCAGCAGTCAAGATCCTCAGCCCTACACTGAAGCTTTCTTT; CDR3 protein: CASSQDPQPYTEAFF
clone size: -; D gene: -; J gene: TRBJ2-1; V gene: TRBV9; CDR3 DNA: TGTGCCAGCAGCGCCCTTACGGCTAACAATGAGCAGTTCTTC; CDR3 protein: CASSALTANNEQFF
clone size: -; D gene: TRBD2; J gene: TRBJ2-2; V gene: TRBV2; CDR3 DNA: TGTGCCAGCAGTGAAGGGCTAGCGGGCACCGGGGAGCTGTTTTTT; CDR3 protein: CASSEGLAGTGELFF
clone size: -; D gene: TRBD1; J gene: TRBJ1-1; V gene: TRBV28; CDR3 DNA: TGTGCCAGCAGTCCGCCGGGACAGGGGATATCTGAAGCTTTCTTT; CDR3 protein: CASSPPGQGISEAFF
clone size: once; D gene: TRBD2; J gene: TRBJ2-5; V gene: TRBV5-1; CDR3 DNA: TGCGCCAGCAGCCCCGCCGGGGGGAGCCGAGAGACCCAGTACTTC; CDR3 protein: CASSPAGGSRETQYF
clone size: -; D gene: TRBD1; J gene: TRBJ1-5; V gene: TRBV28; CDR3 DNA: TGTGCCAGCAGACGACAGGGCCCCAATCAGCCCCAGCATTTT; CDR3 protein: CASRRQGPNQPQHF
clone size: -; D gene: -; J gene: TRBJ1-2; V gene: TRBV7-9; CDR3 DNA: TGTGCCAGCAGCTTAGTCGGGGGCGCCGGCTATGGCTACACCTTC; CDR3 protein: CASSLVGGAGYGYTF
clone size: -; D gene: -; J gene: TRBJ2-2; V gene: TRBV2; CDR3 DNA: TGTGCCAGCAATACAGGGCTGAGCACCGGGGAGCTGTTTTTT; CDR3 protein: CASNTGLSTGELFF
clone size: -; D gene: -; J gene: TRBJ1-2; V gene: TRBV6-5; CDR3 DNA: TGTGCCAGCATGGCAGGGAACGGCTACACCTTC; CDR3 protein: CASMAGNGYTF
clone size: -; D gene: -; J gene: TRBJ1-1; V gene: TRBV28; CDR3 DNA: TGTGCCAGCAGTTCAGCGGGGATTAAAACTTTCTTT; CDR3 protein: CASSSAGIKTFF
clone size: -; D gene: -; J gene: TRBJ2-7; V gene: TRBV5-6; CDR3 DNA: TGTGCCAGCAGCTTGGGGCGCAGTGCCTACGAGCAGTACTTC; CDR3 protein: CASSLGRSAYEQYF
clone size: -; D gene: -; J gene: TRBJ2-2; V gene: TRBV7-9; CDR3 DNA: TGTGCCAGCATTGCTGTGGCTGAGGCCGGGGAGCTGTTTTTT; CDR3 protein: CASIAVAEAGELFF
clone size: -; D gene: TRBD1; J gene: TRBJ1-2; V gene: TRBV2; CDR3 DNA: TGTGCCAGCAGTGTAAACAGGGGGCTCTTTGGCTACACCTTC; CDR3 protein: CASSVNRGLFGYTF
clone size: -; D gene: -; J gene: TRBJ1-1; V gene: TRBV28; CDR3 DNA: TGTGCCAGCAGTTTAGTGCAGAACACTGAAGCTTTCTTT; CDR3 protein: CASSLVQNTEAFF
clone size: -; D gene: TRBD1; J gene: TRBJ1-2; V gene: TRBV6-5; CDR3 DNA: TGTGCCAGCAGTAGGGGGCGGCTCGGGGGCTACACCTTC; CDR3 protein: CASSRGRLGGYTF
clone size: -; D gene: TRBD2; J gene: TRBJ2-1; V gene: TRBV10-3; CDR3 DNA: TGTGCCATCAGTGTGGGGGGGACTGCTCAAAATGAGCAGTTCTTC; CDR3 protein: CAISVGGTAQNEQFF
clone size: -; D gene: -; J gene: TRBJ2-5; V gene: TRBV5-4; CDR3 DNA: TGTGCCAGCAGTGACCCCGCAGAGACCCAGTACTTC; CDR3 protein: CASSDPAETQYF
clone size: -; D gene: -; J gene: TRBJ2-1; V gene: TRBV9; CDR3 DNA: TGTGCCAGCAGCTACCGGGGCCCACCCTACAATGAGCAGTTCTTC; CDR3 protein: CASSYRGPPYNEQFF
clone size: -; D gene: -; J gene: TRBJ2-7; V gene: TRBV5-1; CDR3 DNA: TGCGCCAGCAGCTTGGACTCCGTCTCCTACGAGCAGTACTTC; CDR3 protein: CASSLDSVSYEQYF
clone size: -; D gene: -; J gene: TRBJ2-3; V gene: TRBV7-6; CDR3 DNA: TGTGCCAGCAGCGCTCCGCAAAATACGCAGTATTTT; CDR3 protein: CASSAPQNTQYF
clone size: -; D gene: -; J gene: TRBJ1-1; V gene: TRBV6-5; CDR3 DNA: TGTGCCAGCAAAATCCGGGCGGGCACTGAAGCTTTCTTT; CDR3 protein: CASKIRAGTEAFF